These 5 T cell receptor beta chains were sequenced from one sample in a study of preoperative IRX-2 immunotherapy in early breast cancer. The data were produced by immunoSEQ multiplex PCR, yet TCRdb's version contains in-frame clones alone and is incomplete. Here the sample spans 60,000 or so clones, 94% being singletons. Noted treatment: preoperative locoregional IRX-2 cytokine immunotherapy. The sample here was taken from a patient treated with IRX-2 immunotherapy. The source of these receptors is a human donor with breast cancer.

The chain uses TRBV7-2 and TRBJ1-1; 7 positions match TRBD1. The CDR3 runs to 14 residues. The germline gives CDR1 SGHTA, CDR2 FQGNSA. V was clipped by 5 bases and J by 5 bases; unmatched bases: 8. CDR3 nucleotides: TGTGCCAGCAGCCCAAGACAGGGAGGTACTGAAGCTTTCTTT. Its translation: CASSPRQGGTEAFF.

This clone was counted once. The chain joins TRBV18 to TRBJ1-1; 7 bases line up with TRBD1. The CDR3 extends over 15 amino acids. Germline V CDR1 and CDR2: KGHSH, LQKENI. Losses at the gene ends were 4 bases for V and 1 base for J; bases not matched to a gene: 6. The CDR3 loop is CASSLAGGENTEAFF. CDR3 nucleotides: TGTGCCAGCTCACTAGCAGGGGGGGAGAACACTGAAGCTTTCTTT.

For the CDR3, the DNA is TGTGCCAGTAGCCAGGGGGGAGAGACCCAGTACTTC. It translates to CASSQGGETQYF. The chain is built from TRBV19 and TRBJ2-5; possibly TRBD1 for D (7 bases). The germline V and J ends were trimmed by 6 bases and 4 bases, with 9 bases remaining between them. Looked up from germline, CDR1 is LNHDA and CDR2 is SQIVND (reference sequence). There are 12 residues in the CDR3.

This clone was counted once. V gene TRBV9 combines with J gene TRBJ2-1; 7 positions agree with TRBD1. The ends lost 4 bases at V and 4 bases at J; junction bases unmatched: 5. The CDR3 consists of 14 residues. From germline, CDR1 is SGDLS and CDR2 YYNGEE. CDR3 residues: CASSPRQGYNEQFF. The CDR3 region has the DNA TGTGCCAGCAGCCCACGACAGGGATACAATGAGCAGTTCTTC.

The V and J genes are TRBV30 and TRBJ1-1; D gene unclear. The CDR3 consists of 13 residues. Per germline, CDR1 GTSNPN and CDR2 SVGIG (reference sequence). The V end was cut by 2 bases, the J end by 4 bases, with 11 bases between. The CDR3, as DNA: TGTGCCTGGAGTTTAGACTTGCGCACTGAAGCTTTCTTT. Amino acids: CAWSLDLRTEAFF.